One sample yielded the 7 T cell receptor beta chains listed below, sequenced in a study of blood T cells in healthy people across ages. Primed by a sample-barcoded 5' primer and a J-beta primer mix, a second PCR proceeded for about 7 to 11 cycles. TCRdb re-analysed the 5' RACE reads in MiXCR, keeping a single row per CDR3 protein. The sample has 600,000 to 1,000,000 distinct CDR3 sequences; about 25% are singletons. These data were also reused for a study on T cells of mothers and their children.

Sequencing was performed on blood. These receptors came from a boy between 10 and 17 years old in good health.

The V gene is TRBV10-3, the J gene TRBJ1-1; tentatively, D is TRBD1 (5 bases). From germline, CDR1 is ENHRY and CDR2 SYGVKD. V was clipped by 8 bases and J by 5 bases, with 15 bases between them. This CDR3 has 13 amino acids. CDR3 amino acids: CAISAGRLTEAFF. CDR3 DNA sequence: TGTGCCATCTCAGCAGGGCGTCTGACTGAAGCTTTCTTT.

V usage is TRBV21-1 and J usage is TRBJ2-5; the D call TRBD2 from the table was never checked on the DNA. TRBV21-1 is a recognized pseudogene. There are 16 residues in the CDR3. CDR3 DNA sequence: TGTGCCAGCAGCCCTCGGGGGGGGCCCTCCCAAGAGACCCAGTACTTC. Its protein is CASSPRGGPSQETQYF.

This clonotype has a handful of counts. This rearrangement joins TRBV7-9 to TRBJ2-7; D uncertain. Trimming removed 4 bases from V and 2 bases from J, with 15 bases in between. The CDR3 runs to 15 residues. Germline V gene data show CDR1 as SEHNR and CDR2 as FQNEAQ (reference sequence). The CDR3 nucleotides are TGTGCCAGCAGCTCACATGGACGATTCCCCTACGAGCAGTACTTC. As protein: CASSSHGRFPYEQYF.

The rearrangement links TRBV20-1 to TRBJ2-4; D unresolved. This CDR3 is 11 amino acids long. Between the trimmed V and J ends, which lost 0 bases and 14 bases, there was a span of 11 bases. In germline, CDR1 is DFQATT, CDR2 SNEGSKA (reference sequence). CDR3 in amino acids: CSARDLGLEYF. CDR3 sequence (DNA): TGCAGTGCTAGAGATCTGGGCCTGGAGTACTTC.

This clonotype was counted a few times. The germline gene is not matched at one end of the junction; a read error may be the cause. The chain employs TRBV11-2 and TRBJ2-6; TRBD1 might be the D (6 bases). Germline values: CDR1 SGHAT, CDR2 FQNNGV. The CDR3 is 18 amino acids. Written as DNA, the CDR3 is TGTGCCAACAGCTTAGGGGCAGGGGACCCCTCTGGGGCCAACGTCCTGACTTTC. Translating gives CANSLGAGDPSGANVLTF.

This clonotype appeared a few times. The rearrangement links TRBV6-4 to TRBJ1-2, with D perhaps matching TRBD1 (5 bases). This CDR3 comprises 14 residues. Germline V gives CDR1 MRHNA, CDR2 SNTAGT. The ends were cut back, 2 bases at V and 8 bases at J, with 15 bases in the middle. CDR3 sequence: CASSDDSQGRGYTF. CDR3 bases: TGTGCCAGCAGTGACGACAGCCAAGGTCGCGGCTACACCTTC.

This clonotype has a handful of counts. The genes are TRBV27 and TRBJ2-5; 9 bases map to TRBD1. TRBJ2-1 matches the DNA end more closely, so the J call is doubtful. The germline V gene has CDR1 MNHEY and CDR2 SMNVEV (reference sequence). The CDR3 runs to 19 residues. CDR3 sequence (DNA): TGTGCCAGCATCCGGTGGACAGGGGCCCTCAACCTCTCATACAATGAGCAGTTCTTC. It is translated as CASIRWTGALNLSYNEQFF.